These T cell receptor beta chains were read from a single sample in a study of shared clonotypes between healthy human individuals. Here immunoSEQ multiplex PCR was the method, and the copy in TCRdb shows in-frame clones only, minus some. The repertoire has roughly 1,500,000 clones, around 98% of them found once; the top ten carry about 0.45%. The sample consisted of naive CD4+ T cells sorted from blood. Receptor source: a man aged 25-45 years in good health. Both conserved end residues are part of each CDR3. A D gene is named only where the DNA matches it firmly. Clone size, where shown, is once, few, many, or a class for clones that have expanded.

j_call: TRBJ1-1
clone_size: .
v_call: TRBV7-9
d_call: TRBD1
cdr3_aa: CASSLGQGYTEAFF
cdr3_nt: TGTGCCAGCAGCTTAGGACAGGGGTACACTGAAGCTTTCTTT

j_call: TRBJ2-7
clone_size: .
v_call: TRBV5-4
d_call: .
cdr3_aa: CASRPQGASSKDEQYF
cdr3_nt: TGTGCCAGCAGACCCCAAGGTGCTAGTAGCAAGGACGAGCAGTACTTC

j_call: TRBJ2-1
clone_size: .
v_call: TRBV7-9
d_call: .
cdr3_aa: CASSWSGGNEQFF
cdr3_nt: TGTGCCAGCAGCTGGTCAGGGGGGAATGAGCAGTTCTTC

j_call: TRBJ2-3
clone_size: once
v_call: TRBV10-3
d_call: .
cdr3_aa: CAINEENTDTQYF
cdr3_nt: TGTGCCATCAACGAGGAAAACACAGATACGCAGTATTTT

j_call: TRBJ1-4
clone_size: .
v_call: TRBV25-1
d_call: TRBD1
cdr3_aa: CASSTPWTGARKEKLFF
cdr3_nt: TGTGCCAGCAGTACCCCCTGGACAGGGGCGAGAAAGGAAAAACTGTTTTTT

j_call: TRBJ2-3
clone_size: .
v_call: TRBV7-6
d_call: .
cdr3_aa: CASSFTVEGRPTDTQYF
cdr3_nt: TGTGCCAGCAGCTTTACAGTAGAGGGACGACCCACAGATACGCAGTATTTT

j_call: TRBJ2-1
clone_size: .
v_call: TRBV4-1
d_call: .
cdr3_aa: CASSQDTRGAYNEQFF
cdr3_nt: TGCGCCAGCAGCCAAGATACGCGGGGAGCCTACAATGAGCAGTTCTTC

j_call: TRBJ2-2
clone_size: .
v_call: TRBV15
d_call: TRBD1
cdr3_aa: CATSRGGTGGTGELFF
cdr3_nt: TGTGCCACCAGCAGAGGAGGGACAGGCGGAACCGGGGAGCTGTTTTTT

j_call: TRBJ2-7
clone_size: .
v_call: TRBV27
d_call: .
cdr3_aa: CASSPPWQGEQYF
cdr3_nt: TGTGCCAGCAGTCCCCCCTGGCAAGGCGAGCAGTACTTC

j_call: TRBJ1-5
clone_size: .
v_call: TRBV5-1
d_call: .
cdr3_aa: CASSLEGMGQPQHF
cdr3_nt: TGCGCCAGCAGCTTGGAAGGGATGGGTCAGCCCCAGCATTTT